Below are 8 T cell receptor beta chains sequenced from a single sample in a study of shared T cell receptors in the human thymus (dated by TCRdb to about 2021). Library preparation was by the immunoSEQ multiplex PCR assay. The clones in this table, taken by TCRdb from immuneACCESS, are in-frame only. Not every clone is retained; where verified, under half of the shortfall comes from an unresolved V gene, and the cause of the rest is unknown. The sample yields some 760,000 clones; approximately 83% were counted once. The top ten constitute 0.0095% to 0.011% of the sample. These data were also filed under a second study, of human thymus T cells.

Source material: thymocytes. The receptor source for this set is a girl in the first two years of life with a congenital heart defect. Donor details come from another sample of the same person, matched by shared clones.

The V gene is TRBV9, the J gene TRBJ1-1; 7 bases fit TRBD1. CDR3 size: 15 residues. Germline V gene data show CDR1 as SGDLS and CDR2 as YYNGEE. V gave up 0 bases and J gave up 5 bases; unmatched junction bases: 7. The CDR3 DNA sequence: TGTGCCAGCAGCGTAGAGGGCTCCAGGGGGACTGAAGCTTTCTTT. This sequence encodes CASSVEGSRGTEAFF.

This clone was detected a few times. The CDR3, as DNA: TGCGCCAGCACCGGGGGACTAGCGGGGGGCCGTGTACCTCCCCCCGCAGCTAAAGAGACCCAGTACTTC. This translates into CASTGGLAGGRVPPPAAKETQYF. The chain links TRBV5-1 to TRBJ2-5; TRBD2 matches at 15 bases. Germline CDR1 and CDR2: SGHRS and YFSETQ. CDR3 length: 23 amino acids. Unmatched junction bases numbered 27, after V lost 6 bases and J lost 3 bases.

The CDR3 coding sequence is TGCAGCGTGGTACAGACTAGCGGAGGCATTCCCCTTAAGGGCGAGCAGTACTTC. Amino acids: CSVVQTSGGIPLKGEQYF. V gene TRBV29-1 combines with J gene TRBJ2-7, with 9 nucleotides matching TRBD2. Germline assignment: CDR1 SQVTM and CDR2 ANQGSEA. J gave up 6 bases and V 6 bases, and 24 bases lay outside the gene matches. The CDR3 sequence is 18 residues long.

CDR3 coding DNA: TGTGCCAGCAGCCCGACAGGGTCGGCCTACGAGCAGTACTTC. This translates into CASSPTGSAYEQYF. The chain combines TRBV5-6 with TRBJ2-7, with 7 bases lining up with TRBD1. Trimming at V came to 4 bases and at J to 2 bases, leaving 6 bases not matched to a gene. The CDR3 is made up of 14 amino acids. The V gene's germline CDR1 is SGHDT and CDR2 YYEEEE.

This clone was found once. This chain joins TRBV27 and TRBJ2-5, with TRBD2 matching over 16 bases. CDR3 size: 16 residues. Germline V gene sequence: CDR1 MNHEY, CDR2 SMNVEV (reference sequence). V shed 6 bases, J shed 2 bases, and the junction held 3 bases outside the gene matches. The CDR3, as DNA: TGTGCCAGCAGAGGGACTAGCGGGGGGGCGCAAGAGACCCAGTACTTC. Amino acid sequence: CASRGTSGGAQETQYF.

The chain uses TRBV4-2 and TRBJ1-3; no reliable D call. CDR1 and CDR2 from the germline V gene are LGHNA and YNFKEQ. The germline V and J ends were trimmed by 2 bases and 7 bases, with 9 bases remaining between them. The CDR3 is made up of 13 amino acids. CDR3 in amino acids: CASSQRHGNTIYF. In DNA, the CDR3 is TGTGCCAGCAGCCAACGCCACGGGAACACCATATATTTT.

The CDR3 bases are TGTGCCATCAGTGGAGGACAGGGTGACACTGAAGCTTTCTTT. The encoded protein is CAISGGQGDTEAFF. This chain uses TRBV10-3 with TRBJ1-1, with 8 bases aligning to TRBD1. The CDR3 spans 14 residues. Trimming at V came to 4 bases and at J to 3 bases, leaving 4 bases not matched to a gene. The germline gives CDR1 ENHRY, CDR2 SYGVKD.

V is TRBV5-4 and J is TRBJ1-1; unclear D gene. The CDR3 has 15 residues. CDR1 and CDR2 from the germline V gene are SGHNT and YYREEE (reference sequence). With 0 bases removed from V and 6 bases from J, the gap between germline ends came to 15 bases. CDR3 sequence: CASSLGGDGWAEAFF. Here the CDR3 DNA reads TGTGCCAGCAGCTTGGGTGGAGACGGATGGGCTGAAGCTTTCTTT. The variable domain in full, with the rest retrieved from reference TRBV5-4 and TRBJ1-1, is ETGVTQSPTHLIKTRGQQVTLRCSSQSGHNTVSWYQQALGQGPQFIFQYYREEENGRGNFPPRFSGLQFPNYSSELNVNALELDDSALYLCASSLGGDGWAEAFFGQGTRLTVV.